This T cell receptor (beta chain) was documented in a study of T cells after yellow fever vaccination. Study at large: Fractions of limited cellularity were prepared by means of SMART-Seq v4 Ultra Low Input.

Whole-study results and caveats: Most primary-vaccination clones recurred post-booster (around 95% CD4, about 87% CD8).

This clonotype was observed at least ten times. Its antigen is undetermined. They built TCR cDNA with 5'RACE template switching, a step that put in a universal primer site and UMIs. TCRdb redid the calling of the 5' RACE reads with MiXCR, one entry per CDR3 protein. Of 250,000 to 400,000 distinct CDR3 sequences listed, over 3.5% were seen once; the top ten hold 15% to 20%. Germline V gene data show CDR1 as LGHNA and CDR2 as YSLEER. The CDR3 has 15 residues. Losses at the gene ends were 6 bases for V and 2 bases for J; bases not matched to a gene: 6. This clonotype originated in a man aged 18-30 years who received the YFV17D yellow fever vaccine. This chain joins TRBV4-3 and TRBJ2-1, with 8 bases lining up with TRBD2. The sample was PBMCs, taken 15 days after the yellow fever booster vaccination. The CDR3 DNA is TGCGCCAGCAGTCCCGGGACTAGACCCTACAATGAGCAGTTCTTC. As protein: CASSPGTRPYNEQFF.